This TCR beta chain was identified during a study of cytomegalovirus exposure and HLA in healthy donors. With 60 Vbeta and 13 Jbeta primers, the PCR was carried out. This table comes from immunoSEQ multiplex PCR, and its TCRdb copy is limited to in-frame clones, with some not included. The sample lists about 190,000 clones; about 88% were seen once. This clone showed up just a few times. Source material: PBMCs. The TCR was taken from a woman between 18 and 29 years old in good health and CMV-seronegative.

The CDR3 coding sequence is TGCGCCAGCAGCATAGGACAGGGCAGCGGGGAGCTGTTTTTT. Amino acid sequence: CASSIGQGSGELFF. The chain uses TRBV5-1 and TRBJ2-2, with 8 bases aligning to TRBD1. Germline lookup yields CDR1 SGHRS and CDR2 YFSETQ. Trimming took 4 bases from V and 7 from J; bases not matched to a gene: 6. This CDR3 is 14 amino acids long.